This TCR beta chain was identified in a study of blood T cell repertoires in COVID-19. The authors' processing: It was from reference gene primer amplification that nucleated cell counts were estimated. Libraries were prepared by immunoSEQ multiplex PCR; TCRdb keeps only in-frame clonotypes and omits some of them. From that table come the V and J calls and clone size; the DNA was used to work out D and trimming. There are 320,000 or so clones in the sample; approximately 84% occur only once, and under 1.3% lies in the top ten. Germline CDR1 MNHEY, CDR2 SMNVEV (reference sequence). The CDR3 sequence is 15 residues long. V lost 2 bases, J lost 2 bases, and 2 bases stayed unmatched.

This TCR derives from a woman aged 25 to 45 who had recovered from COVID-19. Material: PBMCs or T cells enriched from blood (not recorded which). The chain joins TRBV27 to TRBJ1-3, with TRBD1 matching over 8 bases. The CDR3 reads CASSLVRGPGNTIYF. CDR3 coding DNA: TGTGCCAGCAGTTTAGTCAGGGGGCCTGGAAACACCATATATTTT.